This T cell receptor beta chain is from a study of OX40 agonist ivuxolimab in advanced cancers. Notes on the study in general: In CD8+ T cells, expanded clones were on average more numerous than in CD4+. Expansion of clones was among the lowest in partial responders at 0.1-3.0 mg/kg.

On this clone itself: Its target is unknown.

Measured with immunoSEQ multiplex PCR; TCRdb has only the in-frame clones, and not every one. The table shows roughly 50,000 clones, with about 89% occurring only once. Trimming removed 6 bases from V and 4 bases from J, with 13 bases in between. Germline values: CDR1 LNHDA, CDR2 SQIVND (reference sequence). The CDR3 consists of 13 residues. This chain links TRBV19 with TRBJ2-7; no firm D call. This clonotype was sampled from an adult with an advanced solid tumor such as melanoma, head and neck, liver or kidney cancer. Sequencing used CD4+ or CD8+ T cells sorted from blood, obtained in a trial of the OX40 agonist ivuxolimab. This CDR3 is CASSLRGDYEQYF. The CDR3 DNA follows: TGTGCCAGTAGCCTGAGAGGTGATTACGAGCAGTACTTC.